This T cell receptor (beta chain) stems from a study of breast tumors, draining lymph nodes, adjacent tissues. The CDR3 sequence is 14 residues long. Per germline, CDR1 SEHNR and CDR2 FQNEAQ (reference sequence). Trimming took off 3 bases at V and 0 bases at J, with 6 bases between the two ends. Each CDR3 protein gets one entry after TCRdb re-called the multiplex PCR reads with MiXCR. The profile shows under 80,000 distinct CDR3 sequences, about 40% of them singletons. This clonotype was observed at least ten times. The source is a female donor with breast cancer. Some clones in this sample may be carry-over from other donors' samples. Material for sequencing was breast tumor tissue. The chain recombines TRBV7-9 with TRBJ1-5, with D unclear. The DNA of the CDR3 is TGTGCCAGCAGCTTTTCGGGTAGCAATCAGCCCCAGCATTTT. Its protein is CASSFSGSNQPQHF. The full variable domain, completed using reference TRBV7-9 and TRBJ1-5, is DTGVSQNPRHKITKRGQNVTFRCDPISEHNRLYWYRQTLGQGPEFLTYFQNEAQLEKSRLLSDRFSAERPKGSFSTLEIQRTEQGDSAMYLCASSFSGSNQPQHFGDGTRLSIL.